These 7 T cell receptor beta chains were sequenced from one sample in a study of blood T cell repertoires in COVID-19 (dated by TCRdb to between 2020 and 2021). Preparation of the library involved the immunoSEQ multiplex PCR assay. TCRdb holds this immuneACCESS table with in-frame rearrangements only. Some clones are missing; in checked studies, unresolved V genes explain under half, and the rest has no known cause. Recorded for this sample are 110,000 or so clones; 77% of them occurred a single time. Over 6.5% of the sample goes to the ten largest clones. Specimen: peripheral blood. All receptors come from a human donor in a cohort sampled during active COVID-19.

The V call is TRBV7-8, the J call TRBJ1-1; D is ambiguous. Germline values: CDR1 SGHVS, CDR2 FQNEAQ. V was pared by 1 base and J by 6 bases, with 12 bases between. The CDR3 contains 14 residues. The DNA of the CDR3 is TGTGCCAGCAGCTTAGGTCAGAAAGATTCTGAAGCTTTCTTT. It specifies CASSLGQKDSEAFF.

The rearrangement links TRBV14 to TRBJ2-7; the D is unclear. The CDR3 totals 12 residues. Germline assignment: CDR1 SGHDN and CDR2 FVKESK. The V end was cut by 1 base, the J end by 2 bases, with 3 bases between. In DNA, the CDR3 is TGTGCCAGCAGCCAAGGGCCCTACGAGCAGTACTTC. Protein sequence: CASSQGPYEQYF.

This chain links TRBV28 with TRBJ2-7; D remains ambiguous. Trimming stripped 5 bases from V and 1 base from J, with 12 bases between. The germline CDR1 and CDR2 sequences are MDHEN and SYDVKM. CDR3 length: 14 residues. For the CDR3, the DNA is TGTGCCAGCAGTCCTCTTTATCGGTCCTACGAGCAGTACTTC. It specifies CASSPLYRSYEQYF. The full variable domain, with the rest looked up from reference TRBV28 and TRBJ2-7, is DVKVTQSSRYLVKRTGEKVFLECVQDMDHENMFWYRQDPGLGLRLIYFSYDVKMKEKGDIPEGYSVSREKKERFSLILESASTNQTSMYLCASSPLYRSYEQYFGPGTRLTVT.

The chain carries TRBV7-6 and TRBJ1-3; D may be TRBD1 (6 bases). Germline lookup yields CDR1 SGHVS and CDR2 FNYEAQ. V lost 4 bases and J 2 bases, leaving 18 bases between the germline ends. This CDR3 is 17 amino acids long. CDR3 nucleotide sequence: TGTGCCAGCAGCTCGATATACAGGGAAACGGCTGGAAACACCATATATTTT. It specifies CASSSIYRETAGNTIYF.

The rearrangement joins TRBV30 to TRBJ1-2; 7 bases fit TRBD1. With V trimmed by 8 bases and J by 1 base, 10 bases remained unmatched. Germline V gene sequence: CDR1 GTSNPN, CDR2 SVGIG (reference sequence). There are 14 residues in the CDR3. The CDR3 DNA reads TGTGCCGGGTCTACAGGGGATGTTAACTATGGCTACACCTTC. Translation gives CAGSTGDVNYGYTF.

CDR3 coding DNA: TGTGCCAGCAGTTACTCGAGTAGCGAATACAATGAGCAGTTCTTC. It translates to CASSYSSSEYNEQFF. The chain carries TRBV6-5 and TRBJ2-1, with a weak D call TRBD2 (5 bases). Germline CDR1 and CDR2: MNHEY and SVGAGI. Deletions cut 0 bases from V and 4 bases from J, with 10 bases between. The CDR3 has 15 amino acids.

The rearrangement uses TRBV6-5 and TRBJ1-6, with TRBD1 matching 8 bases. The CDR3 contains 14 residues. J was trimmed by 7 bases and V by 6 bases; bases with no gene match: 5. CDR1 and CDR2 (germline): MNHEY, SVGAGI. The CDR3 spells CASSSTGVNSPLHF. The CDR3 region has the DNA TGTGCCAGCAGCTCGACAGGGGTGAATTCACCCCTCCACTTT.